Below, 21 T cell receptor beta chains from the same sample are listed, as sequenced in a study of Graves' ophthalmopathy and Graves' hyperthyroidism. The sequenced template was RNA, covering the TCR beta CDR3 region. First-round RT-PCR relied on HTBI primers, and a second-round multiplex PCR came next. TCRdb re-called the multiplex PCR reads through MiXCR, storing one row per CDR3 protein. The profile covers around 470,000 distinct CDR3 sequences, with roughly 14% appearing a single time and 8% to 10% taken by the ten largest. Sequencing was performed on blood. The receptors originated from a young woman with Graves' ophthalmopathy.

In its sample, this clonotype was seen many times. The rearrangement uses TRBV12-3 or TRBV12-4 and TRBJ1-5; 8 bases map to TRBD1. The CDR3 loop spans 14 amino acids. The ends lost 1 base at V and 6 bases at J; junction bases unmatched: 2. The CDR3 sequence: CASSLGDRSQPQHF. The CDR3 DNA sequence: TGTGCCAGCAGTTTAGGGGACAGGAGTCAGCCCCAGCATTTT.

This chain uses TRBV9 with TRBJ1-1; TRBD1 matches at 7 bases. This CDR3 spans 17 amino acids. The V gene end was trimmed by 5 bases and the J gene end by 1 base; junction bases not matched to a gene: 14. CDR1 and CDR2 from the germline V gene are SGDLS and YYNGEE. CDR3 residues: CASRGGQLDRPNTEAFF. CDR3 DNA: TGTGCCAGCAGGGGGGGGCAACTGGACAGGCCGAACACTGAAGCTTTCTTT.

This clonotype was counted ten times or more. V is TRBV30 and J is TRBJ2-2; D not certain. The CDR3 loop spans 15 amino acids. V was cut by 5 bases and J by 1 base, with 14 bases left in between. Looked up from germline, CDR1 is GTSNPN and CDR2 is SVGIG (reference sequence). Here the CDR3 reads CAWAPFRRNTGELFF. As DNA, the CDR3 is TGTGCCTGGGCTCCATTCCGGAGGAACACCGGGGAGCTGTTTTTT.

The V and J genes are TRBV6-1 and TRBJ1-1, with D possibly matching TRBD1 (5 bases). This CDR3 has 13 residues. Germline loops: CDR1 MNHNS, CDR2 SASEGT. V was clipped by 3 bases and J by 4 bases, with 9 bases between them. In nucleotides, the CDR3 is TGTGCCAGCAGTGATGGGGGGAGCACTGAAGCTTTCTTT. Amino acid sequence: CASSDGGSTEAFF.

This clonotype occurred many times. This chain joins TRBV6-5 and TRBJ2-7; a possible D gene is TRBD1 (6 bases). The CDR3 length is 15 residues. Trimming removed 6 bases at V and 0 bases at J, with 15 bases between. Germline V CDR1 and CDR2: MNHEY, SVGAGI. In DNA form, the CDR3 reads TGTGCCAGCAGCCGTACCAGGGGAAGCTCCTACGAGCAGTACTTC. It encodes CASSRTRGSSYEQYF.

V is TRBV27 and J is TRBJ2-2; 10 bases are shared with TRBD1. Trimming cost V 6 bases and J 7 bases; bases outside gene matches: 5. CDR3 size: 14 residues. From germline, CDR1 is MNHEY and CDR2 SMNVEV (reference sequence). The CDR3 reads CASSLGTGDGELFF. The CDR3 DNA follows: TGTGCCAGCAGCCTAGGGACAGGGGACGGGGAGCTGTTTTTT.

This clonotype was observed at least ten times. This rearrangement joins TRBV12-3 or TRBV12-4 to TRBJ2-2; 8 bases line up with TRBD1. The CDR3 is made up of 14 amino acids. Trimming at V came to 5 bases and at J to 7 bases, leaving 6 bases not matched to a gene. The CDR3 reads CASSTDRGGGELFF. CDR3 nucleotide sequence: TGTGCCAGCAGTACCGACAGGGGCGGCGGGGAGCTGTTTTTT.

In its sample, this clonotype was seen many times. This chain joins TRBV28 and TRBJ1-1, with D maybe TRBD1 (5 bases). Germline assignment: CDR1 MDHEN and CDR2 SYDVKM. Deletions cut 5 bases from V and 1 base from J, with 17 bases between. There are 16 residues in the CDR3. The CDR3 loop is CASSLSRLQGNTEAFF. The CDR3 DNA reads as TGTGCCAGCAGTCTCTCCCGTCTTCAGGGGAACACTGAAGCTTTCTTT.

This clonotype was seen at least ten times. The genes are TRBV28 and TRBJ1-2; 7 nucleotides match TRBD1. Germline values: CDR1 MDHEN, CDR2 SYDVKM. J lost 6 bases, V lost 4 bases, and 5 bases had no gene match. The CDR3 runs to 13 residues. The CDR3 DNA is TGTGCCAGCAGTTGGGGAGGGGGCCATGGCTACACCTTC. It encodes CASSWGGGHGYTF.

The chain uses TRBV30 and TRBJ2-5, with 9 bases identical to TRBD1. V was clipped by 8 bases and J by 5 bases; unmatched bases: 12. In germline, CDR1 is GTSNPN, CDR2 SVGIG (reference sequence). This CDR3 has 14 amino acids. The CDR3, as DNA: TGTGCCGCAAAGGGGACAGGGTTGATGGAGACCCAGTACTTC. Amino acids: CAAKGTGLMETQYF.

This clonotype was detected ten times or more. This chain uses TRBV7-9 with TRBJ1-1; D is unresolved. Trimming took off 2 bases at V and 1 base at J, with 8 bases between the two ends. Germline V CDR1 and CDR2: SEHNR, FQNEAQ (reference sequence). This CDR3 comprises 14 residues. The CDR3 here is CASSLITANTEAFF. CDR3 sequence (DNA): TGTGCCAGCAGCTTAATAACGGCGAACACTGAAGCTTTCTTT. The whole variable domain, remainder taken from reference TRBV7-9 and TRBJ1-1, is DTGVSQNPRHKITKRGQNVTFRCDPISEHNRLYWYRQTLGQGPEFLTYFQNEAQLEKSRLLSDRFSAERPKGSFSTLEIQRTEQGDSAMYLCASSLITANTEAFFGQGTRLTVV.

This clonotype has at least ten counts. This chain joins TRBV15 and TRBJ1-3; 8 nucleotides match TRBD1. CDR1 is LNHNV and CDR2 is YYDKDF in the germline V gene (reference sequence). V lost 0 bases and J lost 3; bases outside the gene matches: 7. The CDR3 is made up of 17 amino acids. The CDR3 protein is CATSREPKDRDGNTIYF. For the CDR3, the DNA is TGTGCCACCAGCAGAGAACCCAAGGACAGGGATGGAAACACCATATATTTT.

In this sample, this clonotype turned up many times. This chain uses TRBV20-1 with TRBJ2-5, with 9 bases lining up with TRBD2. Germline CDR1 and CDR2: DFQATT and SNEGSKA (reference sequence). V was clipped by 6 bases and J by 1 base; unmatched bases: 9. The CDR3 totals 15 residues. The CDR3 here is CSAPLAGPFQETQYF. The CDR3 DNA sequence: TGCAGTGCCCCACTAGCGGGTCCATTCCAAGAGACCCAGTACTTC.

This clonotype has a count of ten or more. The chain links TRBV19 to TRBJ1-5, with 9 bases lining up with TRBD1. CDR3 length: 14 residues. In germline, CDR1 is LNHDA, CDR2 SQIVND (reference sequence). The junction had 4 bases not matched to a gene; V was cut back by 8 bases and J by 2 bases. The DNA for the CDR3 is TGTGCCAGTGGGACAGGGTTTCGCAATCAGCCCCAGCATTTT. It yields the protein CASGTGFRNQPQHF.

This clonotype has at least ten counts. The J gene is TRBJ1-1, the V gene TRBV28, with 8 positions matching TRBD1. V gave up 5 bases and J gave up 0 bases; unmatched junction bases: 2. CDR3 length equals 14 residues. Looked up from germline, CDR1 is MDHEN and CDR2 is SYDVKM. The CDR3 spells CASSPGQVNTEAFF. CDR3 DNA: TGTGCCAGCAGTCCGGGACAGGTGAACACTGAAGCTTTCTTT.

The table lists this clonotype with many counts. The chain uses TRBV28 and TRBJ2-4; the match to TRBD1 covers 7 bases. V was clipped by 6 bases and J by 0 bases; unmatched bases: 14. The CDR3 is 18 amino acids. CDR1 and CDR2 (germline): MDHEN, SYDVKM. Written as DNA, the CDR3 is TGTGCCAGCAGCGGACAGGCCTGGGGTGGAGTAGCCAAAAACATTCAGTACTTC. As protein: CASSGQAWGGVAKNIQYF.

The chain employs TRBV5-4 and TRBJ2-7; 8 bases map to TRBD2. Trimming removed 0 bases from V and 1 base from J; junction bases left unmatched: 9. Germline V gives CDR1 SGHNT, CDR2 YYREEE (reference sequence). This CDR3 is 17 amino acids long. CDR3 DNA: TGTGCCAGCAGCTTGGTCCATATTACGGGGGGGTCCTACGAGCAGTACTTC. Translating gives CASSLVHITGGSYEQYF.

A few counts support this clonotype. The CDR3, as DNA: TGTGCCTGGAGTATACAGGGGGCTCTTACCGGGGAGCTGTTTTTT. Translating gives CAWSIQGALTGELFF. This rearrangement joins TRBV30 to TRBJ2-2; TRBD1 matches at 9 bases. Per germline, CDR1 GTSNPN and CDR2 SVGIG (reference sequence). J gave up 5 bases and V 2 bases, and 6 bases lay outside the gene matches. There are 15 residues in the CDR3.

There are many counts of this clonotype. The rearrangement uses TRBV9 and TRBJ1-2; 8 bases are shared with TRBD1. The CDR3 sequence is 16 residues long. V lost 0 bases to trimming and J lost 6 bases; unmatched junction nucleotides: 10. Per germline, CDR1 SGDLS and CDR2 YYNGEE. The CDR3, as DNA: TGTGCCAGCAGCGTAGACGCTGGGGGGACAGGAAATGGCTACACCTTC. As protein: CASSVDAGGTGNGYTF. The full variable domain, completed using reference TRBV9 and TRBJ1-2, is DSGVTQTPKHLITATGQRVTLRCSPRSGDLSVYWYQQSLDQGLQFLIQYYNGEERAKGNILERFSAQQFPDLHSELNLSSLELGDSALYFCASSVDAGGTGNGYTFGSGTRLTVV.

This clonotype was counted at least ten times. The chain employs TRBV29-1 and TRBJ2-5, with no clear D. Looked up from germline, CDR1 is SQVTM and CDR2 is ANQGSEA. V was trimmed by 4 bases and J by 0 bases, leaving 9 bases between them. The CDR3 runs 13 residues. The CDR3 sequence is CSVGAAYQETQYF. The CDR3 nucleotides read TGCAGCGTTGGGGCTGCCTACCAAGAGACCCAGTACTTC.

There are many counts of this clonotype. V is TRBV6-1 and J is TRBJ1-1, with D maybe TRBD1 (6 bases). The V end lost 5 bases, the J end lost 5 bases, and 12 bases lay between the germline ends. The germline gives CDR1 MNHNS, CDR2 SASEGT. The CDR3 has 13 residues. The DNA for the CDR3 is TGTGCCAGCAGTAAGGGGGGCCTAACTGAAGCTTTCTTT. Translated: CASSKGGLTEAFF.